Sequencing of this T cell receptor (beta chain) was carried out in a study of blood T cell repertoires in COVID-19. Study information: Samples taken during acute and convalescent COVID-19 were collected in the United States, Italy and Spain.

Using immunoSEQ multiplex PCR, the repertoire was profiled, and TCRdb retains in-frame clones only, with some absent. Of under 400,000 clones listed, about nine tenths are singletons. The CDR3 runs to 16 residues. From germline, CDR1 is SSHAT and CDR2 FNYEAQ (reference sequence). Comments on this clone: At one end, the junction sequence differs from germline, possibly due to a read error.

Those who participated ranged in age from 18 to 89 years and resided in roughly 26 US areas. Participants in the exposed group had met a COVID-19 case in the 2 weeks before joining the study. The receptor was isolated from a woman aged 30 to 39 who had been exposed to COVID-19. V and J are TRBV7-7 and TRBJ2-2; 8 nucleotides line up with TRBD1. Sequencing used PBMCs or T cells enriched from blood (not recorded which). CDR3: CASSAQGAGNTGELFF. The CDR3 DNA sequence: TGTGCTAGCAGCGCTCAGGGGGCAGGGAACACCGGGGAGCTGTTTTTT.